Shown below are 31 T cell receptor beta chains from a single sample sequenced in a study of tumor-infiltrating lymphocytes in primary liver carcinoma. Production of TCR beta cDNA used 500 ng total RNA together with a constant-region primer. Investigators got TCR beta libraries out of three nested multiplex PCR rounds, done with slightly modified ARM-PCR. In the first two PCR rounds, TRBV1-TRBV30 forward primers were paired with a C-beta reverse primer, and each round lasted roughly 9 cycles. TCRdb re-analysed the multiplex PCR reads in MiXCR, keeping a single row per CDR3 protein. Of some 200,000 distinct CDR3 sequences detected, almost 65% appear once; the ten largest clones hold 7% to 8.5%. Extraction also yielded germline DNA, while blood RNA was obtained from unsorted whole blood. The sequencing input was peripheral blood. The receptor set was obtained from a woman aged 55-69 years with primary liver carcinoma and hepatitis B virus infection.

This clonotype was counted between two and nine times. V gene TRBV30 combines with J gene TRBJ2-7, with 10 bases lining up with TRBD2. The CDR3 loop spans 14 amino acids. The V gene's germline CDR1 is GTSNPN and CDR2 SVGIG (reference sequence). V shed 0 bases, J shed 6 bases, and the junction held 5 bases outside the gene matches. CDR3 sequence: CAWSVGAGGVEQYF. In DNA, the CDR3 is TGTGCCTGGAGTGTCGGAGCGGGAGGGGTCGAGCAGTACTTC.

This clonotype has a count of ten or more. The genes are TRBV4-1 and TRBJ2-1; 14 bases map to TRBD2. This CDR3 spans 17 amino acids. J was trimmed by 6 bases and V by 1 base; bases with no gene match: 5. Germline V gene sequence: CDR1 MGHRA, CDR2 YSYEKL. The CDR3 coding sequence is TGCGCCAGCAGCCAAGGACTAGCGGGAGGGCCATTCAATGAGCAGTTCTTC. Protein product: CASSQGLAGGPFNEQFF.

Concerning this clonotype: A read error may be the cause here, since a much bigger clone is one base away. The chain carries TRBV13 and TRBJ2-1, with no clear D. Trimming shortened V by 5 bases and J by 0 bases, and 14 bases separated the two germline ends. The germline V gene has CDR1 PRHDT and CDR2 FYEKMQ (reference sequence). The CDR3 runs 16 residues. The CDR3 spells CASSPQVDLSYNEQFF. In DNA, the CDR3 is TGTGCCAGCAGCCCCCAAGTGGACCTCTCCTACAATGAGCAGTTCTTC.

This clonotype was picked up a small number of times. V is TRBV7-9 and J is TRBJ2-5; 10 bases are a match to TRBD2. Germline V lookup: CDR1 SEHNR, CDR2 FQNEAQ (reference sequence). Losses at the gene ends were 4 bases for V and 4 bases for J; bases not matched to a gene: 6. This CDR3 is built from 15 residues. The CDR3 protein is CASSYVAGGRETQYF. Written as DNA, the CDR3 is TGTGCCAGCAGCTACGTAGCGGGAGGACGAGAGACCCAGTACTTC.

The J gene is TRBJ1-1, the V gene TRBV30, with 9 bases that match TRBD1. V lost 0 bases, J lost 5 bases, and 7 bases stayed unmatched. The germline V gene has CDR1 GTSNPN and CDR2 SVGIG (reference sequence). This CDR3 region has 15 residues. The CDR3, as DNA: TGTGCCTGGAGTGTACTGGGACAGGGATTTACTGAAGCTTTCTTT. It encodes CAWSVLGQGFTEAFF.

On this clonotype itself: Germline is not matched at one junction end, which may reflect a read error. V gene TRBV25-1 combines with J gene TRBJ2-5, with D perhaps matching TRBD2 (5 bases). The CDR3 is made up of 14 amino acids. Germline V gives CDR1 MGHDK, CDR2 SYGVNS. The CDR3 region is CASSDGGRFETQYF. The DNA of the CDR3 is TGTGCCAGCAGTGATGGCGGGCGCTTCGAGACCCAATACTTC.

Only a few counts were recorded for this clonotype. The rearrangement uses TRBV6-1 and TRBJ2-1; 8 nucleotides line up with TRBD2. V lost 7 bases and J lost 0; bases outside the gene matches: 11. The germline CDR1 and CDR2 sequences are MNHNS and SASEGT. This CDR3 region has 17 residues. The DNA of the CDR3 is TGTGCCAGCATACTCGGGACTAGACGTCCCTCCTACAATGAGCAGTTCTTC. Encoded protein: CASILGTRRPSYNEQFF.

This sequence joins TRBV30 and TRBJ2-5, with D possibly being TRBD2 (7 bases). Germline lookup yields CDR1 GTSNPN and CDR2 SVGIG (reference sequence). Trimming removed 4 bases at V and 3 bases at J, with 18 bases between. The length of the CDR3 is 15 residues. The CDR3 coding sequence is TGTGCCTGGACCAGGAAGGGGGGGAGGAAAGAGACCCAGTACTTC. Protein sequence: CAWTRKGGRKETQYF.

The chain has TRBV13 and TRBJ2-7; D not certain. CDR1 is PRHDT and CDR2 is FYEKMQ in the germline V gene (reference sequence). V was cut by 2 bases and J by 1 base, with 18 bases left in between. This CDR3 has 17 amino acids. CDR3 sequence reads: CASSLLGPVWGSYEQYF. CDR3 in DNA: TGTGCCAGCAGCTTACTTGGACCAGTTTGGGGTTCCTACGAGCAGTACTTC.

This clonotype was counted many times. The rearrangement links TRBV10-3 to TRBJ2-1, with 9 positions matching TRBD1. The germline V gene encodes CDR1 ENHRY and CDR2 SYGVKD. The J segment lost 7 bases and the V segment lost 10 bases, leaving 11 bases of the junction unmatched. The CDR3 has 14 amino acids. The CDR3 sequence: CATATGTGNNEQFF. In DNA form, the CDR3 reads TGTGCCACCGCGACCGGGACAGGGAATAATGAGCAGTTCTTC.

A remark on this clonotype: The germline gene is not matched at one end of the junction; a read error may be the cause. J is TRBJ1-6 and V is TRBV12-3 or TRBV12-4; no firm D call. The CDR3 loop spans 14 amino acids. In nucleotides, the CDR3 is TGTGCCAGCAGTTTAACAAACTATAATTCATCCCTCCAGTTT. Translating gives CASSLTNYNSSLQF.

For this clonotype: Being one base from a much bigger clone, this may be a read error. The chain links TRBV29-1 to TRBJ2-2; no reliable D call. Between the trimmed V and J ends, which lost 5 bases and 7 bases, there was a span of 17 bases. CDR3 length: 14 amino acids. Per the germline V gene, CDR1 is SQVTM and CDR2 is ANQGSEA. In DNA, the CDR3 is TGCAGCGTTAGTCTCTCCAAAAAAATCGGGGAGCTGTTTTTT. It translates to CSVSLSKKIGELFF.

On this clonotype itself: This clone may be a read error of a much larger clone one base away. The chain uses TRBV5-1 and TRBJ2-7, with D tentatively TRBD2 (5 bases). This CDR3 has 13 residues. The V end was cut by 6 bases, the J end by 4 bases, with 14 bases between. Germline values: CDR1 SGHRS, CDR2 YFSETQ. CDR3 sequence reads: CASTSATGYEQYF. The DNA of the CDR3 is TGCGCCAGCACTTCCGCCACGGGATACGAGCAGTACTTC.

The rearrangement joins TRBV28 to TRBJ2-1; D gene ambiguous. V shed 6 bases and J shed 12 bases, with 12 bases lying between them. Germline values: CDR1 MDHEN, CDR2 SYDVKM. The CDR3 covers 11 residues. The CDR3 sequence is CASSQVVGQFF. Here the CDR3 DNA reads TGTGCCAGCAGCCAGGTGGTTGGGCAGTTCTTC.

The chain recombines TRBV4-1 with TRBJ1-5; 9 bases fit TRBD1. The germline gives CDR1 MGHRA, CDR2 YSYEKL. The CDR3 loop spans 16 amino acids. Trimming at V came to 10 bases and at J to 0 bases, leaving 10 bases not matched to a gene. The CDR3 DNA reads as TGCGCCATTAGCCCTCGGACAGGGGATAGCAATCAGCCCCAGCATTTT. Translation gives CAISPRTGDSNQPQHF.

A note on this clonotype: Because it lacks the conserved phenylalanine or tryptophan at the end, this CDR3 is likely a read error. The gene calls are TRBV11-2 and TRBJ1-2, with unresolved D. The CDR3 extends over 15 amino acids. The germline gives CDR1 SGHAT, CDR2 FQNNGV. CDR3 nucleotides: TGTGCCGGCAGCTTAGGATATCAGGCCGGCTATGGCTACACCTTA. Protein product: CAGSLGYQAGYGYTL.

Ten or more counts support this clonotype. In nucleotides, the CDR3 is TGTGCCAGCAGTCCCTCCGGGGACTATGGCTACACCTTC. Residues: CASSPSGDYGYTF. The rearrangement uses TRBV12-3 or TRBV12-4 and TRBJ1-2; D uncertain. The CDR3 runs to 13 residues. Trimming took 5 bases from V and 3 from J, leaving 10 bases between them.

This chain links TRBV29-1 with TRBJ1-1; the D gene is possibly TRBD1 (5 bases). Per germline, CDR1 SQVTM and CDR2 ANQGSEA. The CDR3 length is 15 residues. DNA for the CDR3: TGCAACGTAAGATCAGACGGGACGGCGAACACTGAAGCTTTCTTT. Its translation is CNVRSDGTANTEAFF.

With respect to this clonotype: A much larger clonotype is one base distant, so this may be a read error. The gene calls are TRBV12-3 or TRBV12-4 and TRBJ1-2, with 11 bases aligning to TRBD1. Unmatched junction bases numbered 4, after V lost 9 bases and J lost 1 base. CDR3 length: 14 amino acids. The CDR3 DNA sequence: TGTGCCAGAAGTGGGACAGGGGGTAACTATGGCTACACCTTC. Residues: CARSGTGGNYGYTF.

This clonotype was recorded at least ten times. The chain employs TRBV7-9 and TRBJ2-2; 7 bases map to TRBD2. This CDR3 region has 17 residues. CDR1 and CDR2 (germline): SEHNR, FQNEAQ (reference sequence). Trimming cost V 5 bases and J 4 bases; bases outside gene matches: 13. CDR3 region: CASSATLAEQGTGELFF. The DNA for the CDR3 is TGTGCCAGCAGCGCTACCCTAGCGGAGCAGGGCACCGGGGAGCTGTTTTTT.

A word on this clonotype: Possible read error: a much larger clone is one base away. This chain uses TRBV24-1 with TRBJ2-2; the D gene is possibly TRBD1 (6 bases). The V end lost 8 bases, the J end lost 0 bases, and 21 bases lay between the germline ends. CDR3 length: 18 amino acids. Germline assignment: CDR1 KGHDR and CDR2 SFDVKD. The CDR3 DNA reads as TGTGCCACCAATGACCACCGGACAGTGAGAACGAACACCGGGGAGCTGTTTTTT. Translating it yields CATNDHRTVRTNTGELFF.

This clonotype was seen at least ten times. CDR3 sequence: CASSGSGLAKNIQYF. DNA of the CDR3: TGTGCCAGCAGTGGTTCGGGACTAGCCAAAAACATTCAGTACTTC. V and J are TRBV6-2 or TRBV6-3 and TRBJ2-4, with D possibly TRBD2 on 6 matching bases. The V gene's germline CDR1 is MNHEY and CDR2 SVGEGT. V lost 5 bases and J 0 bases, leaving 11 bases between the germline ends. There are 15 residues in the CDR3.

A word on this clonotype: One junction end does not reproduce the germline sequence, and a read error may be involved. This chain links TRBV11-2 with TRBJ2-1; TRBD1 matches 9 bases. CDR1 is SGHAT, CDR2 FQNNGV, per germline. This CDR3 has 18 residues. CDR3 in amino acids: CASSPGTGISRGGNEQFF. The DNA of the CDR3 is TGCGCCAGCAGCCCTGGGACAGGGATCTCAAGGGGCGGCAATGAGCAGTTCTTC.

This clonotype was found once. It is likely a read error, because the conserved phenylalanine at the end of the CDR3 is missing. The chain is built from TRBV14 and TRBJ1-2; perhaps TRBD1 as D (5 bases). The CDR3 runs to 13 residues. CDR1 and CDR2 from the germline V gene are SGHDN and FVKESK. Trimming took off 6 bases at V and 4 bases at J, with 12 bases between the two ends. Here the CDR3 reads CASSQRQSYGYTL. In DNA, the CDR3 is TGTGCCAGCAGTCAAAGACAGTCCTATGGCTACACCCTC.

With regard to this clonotype: A read error may be the cause here, since a much bigger clone is one base away. The chain joins TRBV5-4 to TRBJ1-2; 10 positions agree with TRBD1. This CDR3 is built from 14 residues. CDR1 SGHNT and CDR2 YYREEE come from the germline V gene (reference sequence). In nucleotides, the CDR3 is TGTGCCAGCAGCCGTTGGGACAGGGGAAATGGCTACTCCTTC. It encodes CASSRWDRGNGYSF.

J is TRBJ2-2 and V is TRBV5-1; D possibly corresponds to TRBD2 (5 bases). The germline V gene encodes CDR1 SGHRS and CDR2 YFSETQ. The CDR3 runs to 15 residues. Trimming removed 2 bases from V and 1 base from J, with 9 bases in between. CDR3 coding DNA: TGCGCCAGCAGCTTAGGGCGGGTGAACACCGGGGAGCTGTTTTTT. It is translated as CASSLGRVNTGELFF.

This chain joins TRBV6-1 and TRBJ2-5, with 7 bases fitting TRBD2. Germline trimming cut 7 bases from V and 4 bases from J; bases unmatched to any gene: 12. Germline CDR1 and CDR2: MNHNS and SASEGT. The CDR3 is 15 amino acids. The CDR3 bases are TGTGCCAGCACCCCGCTCGCGGGAGTGATAGAGACCCAGTACTTC. This translates into CASTPLAGVIETQYF.

This clonotype was recorded at least ten times. V gene TRBV6-5 combines with J gene TRBJ1-2, with D possibly being TRBD1 (6 bases). Between the trimmed V and J ends, which lost 6 bases and 4 bases, there was a span of 18 bases. CDR3 length equals 15 residues. Germline-derived CDR1 and CDR2 are MNHEY and SVGAGI. The CDR3 loop reads CASSPGGGPSYGYTF. CDR3 sequence (DNA): TGTGCCAGCAGCCCAGGTGGGGGGCCTAGCTATGGCTACACCTTC.

This clonotype was recorded a few times. In DNA, the CDR3 is TGTGCCAGCACTCTGGCGGCCACCGGGGAGCTGTTTTTT. This codes for CASTLAATGELFF. The chain joins TRBV28 to TRBJ2-2; D is unclear. This CDR3 has 13 residues. Trimming left V 7 bases short and J 4 bases short, with 10 bases between. In germline, CDR1 is MDHEN, CDR2 SYDVKM. Complete variable domain (other parts from reference TRBV28 and TRBJ2-2): DVKVTQSSRYLVKRTGEKVFLECVQDMDHENMFWYRQDPGLGLRLIYFSYDVKMKEKGDIPEGYSVSREKKERFSLILESASTNQTSMYLCASTLAATGELFFGEGSRLTVL.

Comments on this clonotype: With a much larger clone just one base away, this may be a read error. The CDR3 nucleotides are TGTGCCAGCCGCTCCGATACAGATGCGCAGTATTTT. Encoded protein: CASRSDTDAQYF. The chain employs TRBV12-3 or TRBV12-4 and TRBJ2-3; D gene uncertain. The CDR3 covers 12 residues.

This clonotype was observed at least ten times. The CDR3 protein is CASSQDWRAGNIQYF. CDR3 nucleotide sequence: TGTGCCAGCAGCCAAGATTGGAGGGCTGGAAACATTCAGTACTTC. J is TRBJ2-4 and V is TRBV14, with a weak D call TRBD2 (6 bases). Deletions cut 0 bases from V and 6 bases from J, with 12 bases between. The CDR3 is made up of 15 amino acids. CDR1 SGHDN and CDR2 FVKESK come from the germline V gene.